Shown below are 4 T cell receptor beta chains from a single sample sequenced in a study of T cells in Graves' hyperthyroidism and ophthalmopathy. The CDR3 regions of TCR beta were amplified from RNA transcripts. TCR CDR3 underwent first-round RT-PCR with the HTBI primer set. TCRdb recomputed calls from the multiplex PCR reads with MiXCR, one row per CDR3 protein. The table lists over 700,000 distinct CDR3 sequences, about 17% of them singletons, with approximately 15% in the top ten. The sequencing sample was made of blood. These receptors all come from a woman in her fifties or sixties with Graves' hyperthyroidism that later progressed to Graves' ophthalmopathy.

This clonotype came up many times. V is TRBV12-3 or TRBV12-4 and J is TRBJ2-7; D ambiguous. Trimming shortened V by 6 bases and J by 4 bases, and 7 bases separated the two germline ends. This CDR3 contains 11 residues. The CDR3: CASSTLYEQYF. The CDR3 region has the DNA TGTGCCAGCAGCACCTTGTACGAGCAGTACTTC.

This clonotype was found a few times. This chain links TRBV12-3 or TRBV12-4 with TRBJ1-3; maybe TRBD1 (5 bases). The CDR3 runs to 14 residues. The V end was cut by 8 bases, the J end by 2 bases, with 13 bases between. The CDR3 sequence: CASGGRDTGNTIYF. CDR3 bases: TGTGCCAGCGGGGGTCGGGATACTGGAAACACCATATATTTT.

This clonotype was counted many times. The V call is TRBV27, the J call TRBJ2-5; 9 positions match TRBD2. There are 16 residues in the CDR3. J was trimmed by 4 bases and V by 0 bases; bases with no gene match: 6. Per germline, CDR1 MNHEY and CDR2 SMNVEV (reference sequence). The CDR3 loop is CASSLSGRGGLETQYF. CDR3 in DNA: TGTGCCAGCAGTTTATCTGGGCGGGGGGGCCTAGAGACCCAGTACTTC.

Comment on this clonotype: Mismatch with germline at one junction end may stem from a read error. The rearrangement uses TRBV29-1 and TRBJ1-2; D is unresolved. The CDR3 is 12 residues long. Germline V lookup: CDR1 SQVTM, CDR2 ANQGSEA. Here the CDR3 reads CSVKEGRDGYTF. The CDR3 DNA sequence: TGCAGCGTTAAAGAGGGTCGAGATGGCTACACCTTC.